Listed below are T cell receptor beta chains from one sample, sequenced in a study of shared clonotypes between healthy human individuals. The repertoire was sequenced with immunoSEQ multiplex PCR; TCRdb's copy has only in-frame clones and lacks some. The repertoire has a few hundred thousand clones, around 77% of them found once; the top ten carry 9.5% to 15%. Material for sequencing was PBMCs. The receptors shown here come from a woman aged 35 to 49 in good health. Some clones in this sample may be carry-over from other donors' samples. Each CDR3 is given with its conserved first and last residue. D genes are given only for firm matches. Clone size is shown for a subset of rows, as once, few, many or a class of expanded clone.

>TRBV4-2|TRBJ2-3|TRBD1|-|17
CASSQDLRQGYTDTQYF
TGTGCCAGCAGCCAAGATTTAAGACAGGGGTACACAGATACGCAGTATTTT
>TRBV5-1|TRBJ1-1|-|-|14
CASSLEWENTEAFF
TGCGCCAGCAGCTTGGAGTGGGAGAACACTGAAGCTTTCTTT
>TRBV7-2|TRBJ1-2|TRBD1|-|15
CASSLGGGGNYGYTF
TGTGCCAGCAGCTTAGGAGGAGGGGGCAACTATGGCTACACCTTC
>TRBV7-9|TRBJ1-2|-|-|11
CASSLEGTGTF
TGTGCCAGCAGCTTAGAGGGCACCGGCACCTTC
>TRBV11-2|TRBJ2-1|-|many|15
CASSLGGGSYNEQFF
TGTGCCAGCAGCTTAGGTGGGGGGTCCTACAATGAGCAGTTCTTC
>TRBV5-1|TRBJ2-5|-|many|14
CASSLSFFKETQYF
TGCGCCAGCAGCTTGAGTTTCTTTAAAGAGACCCAGTACTTC
>TRBV27|TRBJ1-1|-|-|16
CASSLRGTRQNTEAFF
TGTGCCAGCAGTTTACGAGGAACTAGACAGAACACTGAAGCTTTCTTT
>TRBV19|TRBJ2-2|-|-|15
CASSIGNPGTGELFF
TGTGCCAGTAGTATAGGGAACCCGGGGACCGGGGAGCTGTTTTTT
>TRBV7-2|TRBJ2-7|-|-|14
CASSKGTSTYEQYF
TGTGCCAGCAGCAAAGGGACTTCTACCTACGAGCAGTACTTC
>TRBV7-8|TRBJ2-2|-|-|16
CASSFAGLANTGELFF
TGTGCCAGCAGCTTCGCGGGACTGGCAAACACCGGGGAGCTGTTTTTT